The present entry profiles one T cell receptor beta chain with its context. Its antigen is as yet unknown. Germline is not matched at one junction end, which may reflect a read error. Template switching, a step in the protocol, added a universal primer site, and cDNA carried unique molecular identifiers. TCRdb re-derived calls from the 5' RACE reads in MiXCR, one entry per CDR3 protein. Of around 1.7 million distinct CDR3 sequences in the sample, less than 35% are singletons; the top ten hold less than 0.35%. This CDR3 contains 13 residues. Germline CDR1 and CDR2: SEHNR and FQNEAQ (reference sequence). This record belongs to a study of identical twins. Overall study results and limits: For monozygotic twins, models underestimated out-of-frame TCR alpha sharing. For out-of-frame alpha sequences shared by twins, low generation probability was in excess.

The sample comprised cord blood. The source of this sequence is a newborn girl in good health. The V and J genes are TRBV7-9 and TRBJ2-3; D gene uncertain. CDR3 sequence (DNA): TGTGCCAGCAACTTATTCAGGACAGATACGCAGTATTTT. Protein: CASNLFRTDTQYF.